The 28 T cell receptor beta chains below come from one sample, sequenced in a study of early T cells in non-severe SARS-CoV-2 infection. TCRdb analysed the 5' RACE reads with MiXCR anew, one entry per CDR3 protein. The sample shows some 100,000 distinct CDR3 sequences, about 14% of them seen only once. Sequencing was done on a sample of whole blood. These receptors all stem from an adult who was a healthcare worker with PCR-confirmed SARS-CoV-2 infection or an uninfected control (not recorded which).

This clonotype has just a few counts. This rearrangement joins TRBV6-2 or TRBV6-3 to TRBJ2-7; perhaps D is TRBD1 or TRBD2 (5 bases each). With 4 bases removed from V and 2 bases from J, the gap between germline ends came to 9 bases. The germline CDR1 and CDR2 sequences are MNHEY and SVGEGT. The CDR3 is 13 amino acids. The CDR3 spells CASSLRDPYEQYV. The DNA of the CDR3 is TGTGCCAGCAGTTTGAGGGACCCCTACGAGCAGTACGTC.

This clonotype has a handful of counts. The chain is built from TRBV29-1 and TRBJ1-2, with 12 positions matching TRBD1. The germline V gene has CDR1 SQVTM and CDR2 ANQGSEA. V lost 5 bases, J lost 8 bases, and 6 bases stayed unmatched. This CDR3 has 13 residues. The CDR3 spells CSVSGQGARGYTF. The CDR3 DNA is TGCAGCGTTTCGGGACAGGGGGCGCGCGGCTACACCTTC.

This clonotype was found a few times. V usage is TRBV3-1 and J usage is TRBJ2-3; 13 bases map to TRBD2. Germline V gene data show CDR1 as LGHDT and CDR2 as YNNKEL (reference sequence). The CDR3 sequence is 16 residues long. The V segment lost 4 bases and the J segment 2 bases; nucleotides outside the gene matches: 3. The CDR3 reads CASSPTSGGATDTQYF. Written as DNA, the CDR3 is TGTGCCAGCAGCCCAACTAGCGGGGGGGCCACAGATACGCAGTATTTT.

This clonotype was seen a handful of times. In DNA form, the CDR3 reads TGCAGCGCCGTGACAGGGGGCTCGACCACCTTC. Its translation: CSAVTGGSTTF. The V and J genes are TRBV29-1 and TRBJ1-2, with 10 bases aligning to TRBD1. CDR1 SQVTM and CDR2 ANQGSEA come from the germline V gene. V was pared by 7 bases and J by 13 bases, with 9 bases of the junction left unmatched. The CDR3 is 11 residues long.

The CDR3 here is CASGGNNEQFF. In DNA, the CDR3 is TGTGCCAGCGGGGGGAACAATGAGCAGTTCTTC. This sequence joins TRBV9 and TRBJ2-1; a weak D match, TRBD2 (6 bases). Germline CDR1 reads SGDLS; CDR2 reads YYNGEE. The length of the CDR3 is 11 residues. V was clipped by 7 bases and J by 5 bases, with 7 bases between them.

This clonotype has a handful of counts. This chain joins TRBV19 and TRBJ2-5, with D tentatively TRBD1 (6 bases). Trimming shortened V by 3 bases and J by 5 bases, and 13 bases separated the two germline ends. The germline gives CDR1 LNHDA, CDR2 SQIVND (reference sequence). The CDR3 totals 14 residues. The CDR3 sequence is CASSIVRGSETQYF. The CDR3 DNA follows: TGTGCCAGTAGTATCGTCAGGGGATCGGAGACCCAGTACTTC.

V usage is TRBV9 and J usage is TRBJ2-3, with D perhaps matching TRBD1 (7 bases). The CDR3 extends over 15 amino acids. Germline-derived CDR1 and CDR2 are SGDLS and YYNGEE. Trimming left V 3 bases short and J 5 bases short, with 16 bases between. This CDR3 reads CASSATDRREDTQYF. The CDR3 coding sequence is TGTGCCAGCAGCGCAACGGACAGGAGGGAAGATACGCAGTATTTT.

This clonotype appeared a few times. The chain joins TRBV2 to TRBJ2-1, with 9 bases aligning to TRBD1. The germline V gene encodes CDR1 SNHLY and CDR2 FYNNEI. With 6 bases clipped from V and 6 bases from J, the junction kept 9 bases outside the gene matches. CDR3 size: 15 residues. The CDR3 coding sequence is TGTGCCAGCAGGGCCCGGGACAGGGTTTTCAATGAGCAGTTCTTC. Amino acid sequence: CASRARDRVFNEQFF.

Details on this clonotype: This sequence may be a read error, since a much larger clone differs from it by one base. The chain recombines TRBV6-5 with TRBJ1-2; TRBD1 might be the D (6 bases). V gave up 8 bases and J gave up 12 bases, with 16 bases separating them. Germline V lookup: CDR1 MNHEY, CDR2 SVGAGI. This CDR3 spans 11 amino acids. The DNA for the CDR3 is TGTGCCAGCCTCGGGGCCGGGGGCCACACCTTC. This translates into CASLGAGGHTF.

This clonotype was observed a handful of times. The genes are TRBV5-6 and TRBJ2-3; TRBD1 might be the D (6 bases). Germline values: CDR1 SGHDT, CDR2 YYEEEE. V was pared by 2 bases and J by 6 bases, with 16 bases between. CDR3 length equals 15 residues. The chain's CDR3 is CASSFVQGQSDTQYF. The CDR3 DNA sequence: TGTGCCAGCAGCTTTGTCCAGGGGCAAAGTGATACGCAGTATTTT.

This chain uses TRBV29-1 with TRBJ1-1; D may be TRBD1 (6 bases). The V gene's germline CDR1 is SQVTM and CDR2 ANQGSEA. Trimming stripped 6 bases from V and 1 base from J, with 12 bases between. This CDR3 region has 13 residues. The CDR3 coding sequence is TGCAGCGTCCAGGGGCTTCCGAACACTGAAGCTTTCTTT. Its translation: CSVQGLPNTEAFF. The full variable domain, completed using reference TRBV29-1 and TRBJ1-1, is SAVISQKPSRDICQRGTSLTIQCQVDSQVTMMFWYRQQPGQSLTLIATANQGSEATYESGFVIDKFPISRPNLTFSTLTVSNMSPEDSSIYLCSVQGLPNTEAFFGQGTRLTVV.

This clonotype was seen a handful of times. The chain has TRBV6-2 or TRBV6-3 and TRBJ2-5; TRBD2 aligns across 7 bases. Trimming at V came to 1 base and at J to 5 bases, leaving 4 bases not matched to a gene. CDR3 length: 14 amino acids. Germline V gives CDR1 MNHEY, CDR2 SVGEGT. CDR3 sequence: CASSYWEGTETQYF. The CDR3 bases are TGTGCCAGCAGTTACTGGGAGGGGACGGAGACCCAGTACTTC.

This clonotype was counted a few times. CDR3 region: CASSFLSGQGDTQYF. CDR3 in DNA: TGTGCCAGCAGTTTTCTGTCTGGACAGGGGGATACGCAGTATTTT. The V call is TRBV12-3 or TRBV12-4, the J call TRBJ2-3; 9 bases line up with TRBD1. V was clipped by 3 bases and J by 6 bases; unmatched bases: 7. The CDR3 loop spans 15 amino acids.

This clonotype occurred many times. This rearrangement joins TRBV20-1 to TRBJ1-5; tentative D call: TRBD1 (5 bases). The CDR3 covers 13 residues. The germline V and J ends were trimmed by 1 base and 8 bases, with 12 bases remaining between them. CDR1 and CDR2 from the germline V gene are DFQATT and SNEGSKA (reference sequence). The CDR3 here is CSARGGTREPQHF. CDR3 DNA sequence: TGCAGTGCTAGAGGGGGCACGCGGGAGCCCCAGCATTTT.

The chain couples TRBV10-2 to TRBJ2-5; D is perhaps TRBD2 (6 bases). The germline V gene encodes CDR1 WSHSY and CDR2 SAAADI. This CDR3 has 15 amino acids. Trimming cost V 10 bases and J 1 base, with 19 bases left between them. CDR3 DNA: TGCGCCACCGACGGCGGGGCGGTACCCCAAGAGACCCAGTACTTC. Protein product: CATDGGAVPQETQYF.

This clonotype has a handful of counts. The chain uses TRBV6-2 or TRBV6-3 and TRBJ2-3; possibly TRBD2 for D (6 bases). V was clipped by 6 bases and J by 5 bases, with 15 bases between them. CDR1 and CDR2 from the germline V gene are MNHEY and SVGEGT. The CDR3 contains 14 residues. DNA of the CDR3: TGTGCCAGCAGCCGGTCTAGGCGGGGAGATACGCAGTATTTT. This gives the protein CASSRSRRGDTQYF.

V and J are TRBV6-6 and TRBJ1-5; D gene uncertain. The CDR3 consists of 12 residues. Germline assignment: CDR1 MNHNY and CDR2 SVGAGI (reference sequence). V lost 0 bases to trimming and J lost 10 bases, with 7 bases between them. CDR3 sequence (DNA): TGTGCCAGCAGTTACTCTGAGGGACCCCAGCATTTT. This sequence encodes CASSYSEGPQHF.

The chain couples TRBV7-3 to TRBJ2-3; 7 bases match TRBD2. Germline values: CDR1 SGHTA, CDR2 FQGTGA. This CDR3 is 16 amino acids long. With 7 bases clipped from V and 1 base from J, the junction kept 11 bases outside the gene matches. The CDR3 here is CASTQPVGGGTDTQYF. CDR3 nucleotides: TGTGCCAGCACCCAACCCGTGGGGGGGGGCACAGATACGCAGTATTTT.

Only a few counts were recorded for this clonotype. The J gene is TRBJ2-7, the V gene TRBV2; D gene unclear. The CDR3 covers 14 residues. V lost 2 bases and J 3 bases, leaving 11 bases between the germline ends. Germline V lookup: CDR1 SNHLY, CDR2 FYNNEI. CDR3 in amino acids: CASSESDRYYEQYV. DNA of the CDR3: TGTGCCAGCAGTGAATCCGACCGATACTACGAGCAGTACGTC.

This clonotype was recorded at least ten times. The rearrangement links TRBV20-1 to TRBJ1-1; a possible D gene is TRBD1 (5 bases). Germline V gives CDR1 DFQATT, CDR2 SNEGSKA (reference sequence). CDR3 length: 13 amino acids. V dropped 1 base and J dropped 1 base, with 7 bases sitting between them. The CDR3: CSARGQPNTEAFF. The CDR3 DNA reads TGCAGTGCTAGAGGACAGCCGAACACTGAAGCTTTCTTT.

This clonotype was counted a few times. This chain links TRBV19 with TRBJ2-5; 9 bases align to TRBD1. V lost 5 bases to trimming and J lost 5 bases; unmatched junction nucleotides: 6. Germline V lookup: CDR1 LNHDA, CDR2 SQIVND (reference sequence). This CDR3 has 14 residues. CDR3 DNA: TGTGCCAGTAGTGTGGACAGGGGTCTGGAGACCCAGTACTTC. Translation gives CASSVDRGLETQYF.

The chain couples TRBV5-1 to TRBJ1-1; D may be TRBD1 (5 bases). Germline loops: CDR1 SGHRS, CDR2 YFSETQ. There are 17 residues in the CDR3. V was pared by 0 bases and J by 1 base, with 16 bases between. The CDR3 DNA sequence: TGCGCCAGCAGCTTGGGGTTTCGGACAAGAGGGAACACTGAAGCTTTCTTT. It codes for CASSLGFRTRGNTEAFF.

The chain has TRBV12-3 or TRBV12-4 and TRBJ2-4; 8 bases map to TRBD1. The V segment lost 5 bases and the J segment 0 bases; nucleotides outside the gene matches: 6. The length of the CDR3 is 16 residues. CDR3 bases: TGTGCCAGCAGTCGGACAGGGCTTCTAGCCAAAAACATTCAGTACTTC. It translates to CASSRTGLLAKNIQYF.

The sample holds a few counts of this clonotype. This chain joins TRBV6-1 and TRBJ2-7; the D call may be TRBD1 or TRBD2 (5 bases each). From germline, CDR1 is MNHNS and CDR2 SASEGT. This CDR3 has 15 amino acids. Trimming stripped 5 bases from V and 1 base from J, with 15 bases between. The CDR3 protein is CASSYEKGPSYEQYV. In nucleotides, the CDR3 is TGTGCCAGCAGTTACGAGAAGGGACCTTCCTACGAGCAGTACGTC.

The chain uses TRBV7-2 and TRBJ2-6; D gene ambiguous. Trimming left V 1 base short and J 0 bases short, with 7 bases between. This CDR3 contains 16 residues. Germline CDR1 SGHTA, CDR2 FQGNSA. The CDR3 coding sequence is TGTGCCAGCAGCTTAGTGGCCTACTCTGGGGCCAACGTCCTGACTTTC. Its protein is CASSLVAYSGANVLTF.

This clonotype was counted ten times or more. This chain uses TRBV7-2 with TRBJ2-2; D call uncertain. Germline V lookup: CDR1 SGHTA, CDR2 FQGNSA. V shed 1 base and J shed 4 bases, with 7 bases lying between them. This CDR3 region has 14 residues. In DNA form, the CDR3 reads TGTGCCAGCAGCTTAGACTATTCCACCGGGGAGCTGTTTTTT. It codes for CASSLDYSTGELFF.

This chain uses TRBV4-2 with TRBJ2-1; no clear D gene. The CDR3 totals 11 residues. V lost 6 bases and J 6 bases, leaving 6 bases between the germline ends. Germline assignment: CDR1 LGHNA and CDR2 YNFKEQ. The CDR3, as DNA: TGTGCCAGCAGTAACTGCAATGAGCAGTTCTTC. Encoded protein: CASSNCNEQFF.

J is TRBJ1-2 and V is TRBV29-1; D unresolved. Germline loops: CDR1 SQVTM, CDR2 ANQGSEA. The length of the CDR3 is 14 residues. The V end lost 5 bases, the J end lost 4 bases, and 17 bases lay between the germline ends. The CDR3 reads CSVTPQTSTYGYTF. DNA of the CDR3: TGCAGCGTTACCCCGCAGACCAGCACCTATGGCTACACCTTC.